Below are 29 T cell receptor beta chains sequenced from a single sample in a study of radiation and T cells in renal cell carcinoma. Time point reported: blood 4 weeks post-SBRT, at nephrectomy. The treatment denotes: 15 Gy SBRT to primary tumor, nephrectomy 4 weeks later. The repertoire was sequenced with immunoSEQ multiplex PCR; TCRdb's copy has only in-frame clones and lacks some. The sample consists of some 31,000 clones, around 85% of them appearing once. Sequencing used blood, obtained from a patient whose treatment included radiotherapy and nephrectomy. The receptors shown here come from a man between 60 and 70 years old with renal cell carcinoma.

This clone was seen once. The chain uses TRBV19 and TRBJ2-7; D uncertain. Trimming took 10 bases from V and 2 from J, leaving 12 bases between them. The CDR3 runs 12 residues. CDR1 and CDR2 from the germline V gene are LNHDA and SQIVND (reference sequence). This CDR3 is CATRTEAYEQYF. The CDR3 DNA is TGTGCCACAAGGACCGAAGCCTACGAGCAGTACTTC.

This clone came up once. CDR3 DNA: TGTGCCAGCTCACTAACGGGACAGATCACAGATACGCAGTATTTT. Residues: CASSLTGQITDTQYF. The chain carries TRBV18 and TRBJ2-3, with 7 bases fitting TRBD1. This CDR3 region has 15 residues. The junction had 6 bases not matched to a gene; V was cut back by 4 bases and J by 2 bases. Per germline, CDR1 KGHSH and CDR2 LQKENI. Full variable domain (remainder filled in from reference TRBV18 and TRBJ2-3): NAGVMQNPRHLVRRRGQEARLRCSPMKGHSHVYWYRQLPEEGLKFMVYLQKENIIDESGMPKERFSAEFPKEGPSILRIQQVVRGDSAAYFCASSLTGQITDTQYFGPGTRLTVL.

In DNA form, the CDR3 reads TGTGCCAGCAGTTCTTCTAGCGGGTTCAACGAGCAGTACTTC. Translated: CASSSSSGFNEQYF. This chain links TRBV27 with TRBJ2-7; 8 bases match TRBD2. Germline loops: CDR1 MNHEY, CDR2 SMNVEV (reference sequence). V lost 4 bases and J lost 5; bases outside the gene matches: 7. The CDR3 length is 14 residues.

V is TRBV5-1 and J is TRBJ2-5; D is undetermined. Trimming pared 4 bases from V and 2 bases from J, leaving 9 bases between. CDR3 length equals 13 residues. Germline values: CDR1 SGHRS, CDR2 YFSETQ. The CDR3 region is CASSREAQETQYF. In DNA, the CDR3 is TGCGCCAGCAGCCGTGAGGCTCAAGAGACCCAGTACTTC.

The rearrangement joins TRBV7-2 to TRBJ1-3; tentative D call: TRBD1 (5 bases). The CDR3 is 14 residues long. V lost 5 bases, J lost 4 bases, and 12 bases lay in between. Germline V gene data show CDR1 as SGHTA and CDR2 as FQGNSA. The CDR3 region is CASSPQGSGNTIYF. The CDR3 coding sequence is TGTGCCAGCAGCCCCCAGGGTTCCGGAAACACCATATATTTT. Full variable domain (rest looked up from reference TRBV7-2 and TRBJ1-3): GAGVSQSPSNKVTEKGKDVELRCDPISGHTALYWYRQSLGQGLEFLIYFQGNSAPDKSGLPSDRFSAERTGGSVSTLTIQRTQQEDSAVYLCASSPQGSGNTIYFGEGSWLTVV.

The chain combines TRBV7-2 with TRBJ2-1, with TRBD2 matching over 10 bases. Germline CDR1 and CDR2: SGHTA and FQGNSA. V lost 2 bases and J lost 5; bases outside the gene matches: 6. The CDR3 length is 16 residues. The CDR3 spells CASSLPEREGHNEQFF. The CDR3 region has the DNA TGTGCCAGCAGCTTACCCGAGCGGGAGGGCCACAATGAGCAGTTCTTC.

The rearrangement uses TRBV7-9 and TRBJ2-7, with D uncertain. The CDR3 length is 14 residues. Per germline, CDR1 SEHNR and CDR2 FQNEAQ (reference sequence). V lost 0 bases, J lost 3 bases, and 9 bases lay in between. CDR3 DNA: TGTGCCAGCAGCTTAGCCGGGTTTTACTACGAGCAGTACTTC. Translating gives CASSLAGFYYEQYF. Full variable domain (outside the CDR3, taken from reference TRBV7-9 and TRBJ2-7): DTGVSQNPRHKITKRGQNVTFRCDPISEHNRLYWYRQTLGQGPEFLTYFQNEAQLEKSRLLSDRFSAERPKGSFSTLEIQRTEQGDSAMYLCASSLAGFYYEQYFGPGTRLTVT.

This chain joins TRBV5-4 and TRBJ2-2; no definite D call. This CDR3 has 13 residues. Germline V gene sequence: CDR1 SGHNT, CDR2 YYREEE (reference sequence). Trimming shortened V by 9 bases and J by 5 bases, and 14 bases separated the two germline ends. This CDR3 is CANSFVGTGELFF. CDR3 sequence (DNA): TGTGCCAACAGTTTCGTGGGAACCGGGGAGCTGTTTTTT.

This sequence joins TRBV4-1 and TRBJ1-2, with D possibly being TRBD1 (6 bases). The germline V gene encodes CDR1 MGHRA and CDR2 YSYEKL. CDR3 length: 16 residues. Trimming left V 1 base short and J 6 bases short, with 18 bases between. The CDR3 DNA follows: TGCGCCAGCAGCCAAGGGATGACCAGGGGATCCCATGGCTACACCTTC. Translated, it gives CASSQGMTRGSHGYTF.

J is TRBJ2-1 and V is TRBV5-1, with TRBD1 matching 7 bases. The CDR3 runs 15 residues. Germline lookup yields CDR1 SGHRS and CDR2 YFSETQ. V shed 0 bases, J shed 3 bases, and the junction held 3 bases outside the gene matches. The CDR3 DNA follows: TGCGCCAGCAGCTTGGCGGGACAGAGCTACAATGAGCAGTTCTTC. Its translation is CASSLAGQSYNEQFF.

The J gene is TRBJ2-1, the V gene TRBV10-1; 11 bases align to TRBD2. V shed 10 bases and J 9 bases; nucleotides not matched to a gene: 11. CDR1 is WNHNN and CDR2 is SYGVQD in the germline V gene (reference sequence). The CDR3 length is 14 residues. CDR3 bases: TGCGCCACTATTTTTAGCGGGAGGGCGGGTGAGCAGTTCTTC. Its translation: CATIFSGRAGEQFF.

J is TRBJ2-7 and V is TRBV30, with 8 bases aligning to TRBD2. The junction had 9 bases not matched to a gene; V was cut back by 2 bases and J by 0 bases. CDR1 and CDR2 (germline): GTSNPN, SVGIG (reference sequence). The CDR3 runs 16 residues. CDR3 in amino acids: CAWSSTTSGSSYEQYF. The CDR3 coding sequence is TGTGCCTGGAGTTCAACTACTAGCGGAAGCTCCTACGAGCAGTACTTC.

The rearrangement joins TRBV7-9 to TRBJ1-1; 7 bases fit TRBD1. CDR3 length: 15 residues. V was clipped by 5 bases and J by 7 bases; unmatched bases: 13. Germline CDR1 reads SEHNR; CDR2 reads FQNEAQ (reference sequence). CDR3: CASSKPRGREVEAFF. The CDR3 region has the DNA TGTGCCAGCAGCAAGCCAAGGGGGCGGGAGGTTGAAGCTTTCTTT.

The rearrangement joins TRBV5-1 to TRBJ1-6; D unclear. Germline V gene lookup returns CDR1 SGHRS and CDR2 YFSETQ. This CDR3 is 13 amino acids long. Trimming removed 5 bases at V and 6 bases at J, with 9 bases between. CDR3 sequence: CASRLESNSPLHF. The CDR3 DNA is TGCGCCAGCAGATTAGAGAGTAATTCACCCCTCCACTTT. Full variable domain (outside the CDR3, taken from reference TRBV5-1 and TRBJ1-6): KAGVTQTPRYLIKTRGQQVTLSCSPISGHRSVSWYQQTPGQGLQFLFEYFSETQRNKGNFPGRFSGRQFSNSRSEMNVSTLELGDSALYLCASRLESNSPLHFGNGTRLTVT.

The sample holds a few counts of this clone. The chain recombines TRBV18 with TRBJ1-2; 12 bases are a match to TRBD1. This CDR3 has 16 amino acids. The J segment lost 4 bases and the V segment lost 6 bases, leaving 9 bases of the junction unmatched. Germline assignment: CDR1 KGHSH and CDR2 LQKENI. The CDR3 sequence: CASSPGTGGRGYGYTF. The CDR3 region has the DNA TGTGCCAGCTCTCCCGGGACAGGGGGCAGAGGCTATGGCTACACCTTC.

This chain joins TRBV27 and TRBJ2-2; D perhaps matches TRBD2 (6 bases). V was cut by 5 bases and J by 4 bases, with 17 bases left in between. The CDR3 loop spans 16 amino acids. Germline assignment: CDR1 MNHEY and CDR2 SMNVEV (reference sequence). CDR3: CASSPKASVPTGELFF. In DNA form, the CDR3 reads TGTGCCAGCAGTCCAAAGGCTAGCGTCCCCACCGGGGAGCTGTTTTTT.

The gene calls are TRBV29-1 and TRBJ2-2; the D is unclear. The CDR3 consists of 14 residues. Germline V lookup: CDR1 SQVTM, CDR2 ANQGSEA. V was cut by 7 bases and J by 1 base, with 13 bases left in between. CDR3 amino acids: CSALYSQNTGELFF. The CDR3, as DNA: TGCAGCGCCTTGTACTCACAGAACACCGGGGAGCTGTTTTTT.

The chain couples TRBV6-1 to TRBJ1-5; the D gene is possibly TRBD1 (5 bases). V lost 4 bases and J lost 2, with 21 bases in between. The CDR3 length is 18 residues. Germline V gene data show CDR1 as MNHNS and CDR2 as SASEGT. CDR3 sequence reads: CASSGGSWGRSGNQPQHF. Written as DNA, the CDR3 is TGTGCCAGCAGTGGAGGGTCGTGGGGCAGAAGCGGCAATCAGCCCCAGCATTTT.

The rearrangement uses TRBV6-5 and TRBJ2-7; D tentatively fits TRBD1 or TRBD2 (5 bases each). The V end lost 0 bases, the J end lost 4 bases, and 16 bases lay between the germline ends. The CDR3 has 16 amino acids. The germline gives CDR1 MNHEY, CDR2 SVGAGI. In nucleotides, the CDR3 is TGTGCCAGCAGTTACTCATTTCCGACGAGGGGTTACGAGCAGTACTTC. It codes for CASSYSFPTRGYEQYF.

The V call is TRBV5-3, the J call TRBJ2-1, with D unresolved. TRBV5-3 qualifies as an ORF whose function is uncertain. The CDR3 covers 12 residues. Trimming took 1 base from V and 9 from J, leaving 8 bases between them. The CDR3 coding sequence is TGTGCCAGAAGCTTGCCGCCGGGTGAGCAGTTCTTC. Protein: CARSLPPGEQFF.

The DNA of the CDR3 is TGTGCCAGCAGCTTGTCTCCCCCTAGTGGGGGTCCCGACGAGCAGTACTTC. It translates to CASSLSPPSGGPDEQYF. V and J are TRBV5-6 and TRBJ2-7; the D call may be TRBD1 or TRBD2 (5 bases each). Germline-derived CDR1 and CDR2 are SGHDT and YYEEEE. The CDR3 contains 17 residues. V dropped 1 base and J dropped 5 bases, with 22 bases sitting between them.

This clone was seen only a few times. The rearrangement uses TRBV29-1 and TRBJ1-1; unclear D gene. V lost 8 bases and J lost 1, with 8 bases in between. Germline lookup yields CDR1 SQVTM and CDR2 ANQGSEA. The CDR3 runs 11 residues. CDR3 in amino acids: CSPTANTEAFF. The CDR3 DNA sequence: TGCAGCCCCACGGCGAACACTGAAGCTTTCTTT. The full variable domain, completed using reference TRBV29-1 and TRBJ1-1, is SAVISQKPSRDICQRGTSLTIQCQVDSQVTMMFWYRQQPGQSLTLIATANQGSEATYESGFVIDKFPISRPNLTFSTLTVSNMSPEDSSIYLCSPTANTEAFFGQGTRLTVV.

Note on this clone: This same CDR3 is encoded by further DNA sequences in the sample. The genes are TRBV6-6 and TRBJ1-2; D remains unclear. V was clipped by 4 bases and J by 8 bases, with 8 bases between them. The CDR3 spans 11 residues. Germline loops: CDR1 MNHNY, CDR2 SVGAGI (reference sequence). In nucleotides, the CDR3 is TGTGCCAGCAGTTCGTTGGGGGGCTACACCTTC. It yields the protein CASSSLGGYTF.

The V and J genes are TRBV19 and TRBJ1-1; weak D call: TRBD1 (6 bases). Trimming removed 6 bases from V and 6 bases from J, with 26 bases in between. The CDR3 spans 17 residues. CDR1 LNHDA and CDR2 SQIVND come from the germline V gene (reference sequence). The CDR3, as DNA: TGTGCCAGTAGCCCCTCCGGTTTGGCAGGGGCGAGCGCTGAAGCTTTCTTT. The encoded protein is CASSPSGLAGASAEAFF.

The rearrangement uses TRBV6-6 and TRBJ2-7, with 8 bases that match TRBD1. V lost 6 bases, J lost 2 bases, and 6 bases stayed unmatched. This CDR3 region has 14 residues. Germline V gene lookup returns CDR1 MNHNY and CDR2 SVGAGI (reference sequence). Here the CDR3 DNA reads TGTGCCAGCAGCCAGACAGGGGCCGCCTACGAGCAGTACTTC. Translation gives CASSQTGAAYEQYF.

Ten or more counts support this clone. Additional DNA sequences in this sample encode the identical CDR3. The genes are TRBV5-1 and TRBJ1-1; D uncertain. Trimming pared 0 bases from V and 2 bases from J, leaving 11 bases between. The CDR3 is 15 amino acids. Per the germline V gene, CDR1 is SGHRS and CDR2 is YFSETQ. The CDR3 region has the DNA TGCGCCAGCAGCTTGGGACACGGGGTTAACACTGAAGCTTTCTTT. This codes for CASSLGHGVNTEAFF.

The V call is TRBV19, the J call TRBJ1-1; 7 bases line up with TRBD1. CDR1 is LNHDA and CDR2 is SQIVND in the germline V gene (reference sequence). Unmatched junction bases numbered 16, after V lost 7 bases and J lost 5 bases. This CDR3 spans 16 amino acids. Here the CDR3 reads CASTKLQGQARTEAFF. DNA for the CDR3: TGTGCCAGTACTAAGCTTCAAGGACAGGCCAGGACTGAAGCTTTCTTT.

The chain joins TRBV5-6 to TRBJ2-3; TRBD1 or TRBD2 may be the D gene (5 bases each). V lost 2 bases and J lost 0, with 10 bases in between. The CDR3 sequence is 15 residues long. Looked up from germline, CDR1 is SGHDT and CDR2 is YYEEEE. The CDR3 region has the DNA TGTGCCAGCAGCTTTGGGGGAGTCAGCACAGATACGCAGTATTTT. It specifies CASSFGGVSTDTQYF.

This chain connects TRBV18 to TRBJ1-1; D may be TRBD1 (5 bases). Trimming pared 4 bases from V and 2 bases from J, leaving 8 bases between. Germline V gene data show CDR1 as KGHSH and CDR2 as LQKENI. The CDR3 runs 13 residues. This CDR3 is CASSRGSNTEAFF. CDR3 bases: TGTGCCAGCTCACGGGGGAGTAACACTGAAGCTTTCTTT.